Each of the 21 T cell receptor beta chains below was sequenced from the same sample in a study of cytomegalovirus exposure and HLA in healthy donors. Primers: 60 Vbeta forward and 13 Jbeta reverse. Measured with immunoSEQ multiplex PCR; TCRdb has only the in-frame clones, and not every one. This sample yields around 150,000 clones, of which roughly 85% are seen a single time; 0.5% to 0.85% belongs to the top ten. Specimen: PBMCs. The receptors were gathered from a male donor in good health and CMV-seronegative.

In this sample, this clone turned up a few times. The V gene is TRBV4-3, the J gene TRBJ2-3; D is perhaps TRBD1 (6 bases). Germline CDR1 reads LGHNA; CDR2 reads YSLEER. Trimming stripped 0 bases from V and 2 bases from J, with 12 bases between. This CDR3 spans 16 amino acids. CDR3 protein: CASSQDLGAITDTQYF. The CDR3 nucleotides are TGCGCCAGCAGCCAAGATCTGGGGGCCATCACAGATACGCAGTATTTT.

V gene TRBV7-9 combines with J gene TRBJ2-5; TRBD2 agrees at 15 bases. The germline gives CDR1 SEHNR, CDR2 FQNEAQ (reference sequence). The junction had 13 bases not matched to a gene; V was cut back by 5 bases and J by 9 bases. CDR3 length equals 17 residues. The CDR3: CASSKRTSGGANFAQYF. CDR3 DNA sequence: TGTGCCAGCAGCAAGAGGACTAGCGGGGGGGCAAATTTTGCCCAGTACTTC. The entire variable domain, with the rest obtained from reference TRBV7-9 and TRBJ2-5, is as follows: DTGVSQNPRHKITKRGQNVTFRCDPISEHNRLYWYRQTLGQGPEFLTYFQNEAQLEKSRLLSDRFSAERPKGSFSTLEIQRTEQGDSAMYLCASSKRTSGGANFAQYFGPGTRLLVL.

The rearrangement uses TRBV7-6 and TRBJ1-2; 8 bases match TRBD1. V gave up 5 bases and J gave up 8 bases; unmatched junction bases: 13. The CDR3 is made up of 15 amino acids. Germline CDR1 and CDR2: SGHVS and FNYEAQ. CDR3 nucleotides: TGTGCCAGCAGCCACAGGGCAGGGGGCGCGGAAGGCTACACCTTC. It codes for CASSHRAGGAEGYTF.

The chain links TRBV7-2 to TRBJ1-6, with D unclear. CDR3 length equals 15 residues. The V gene lost 2 bases and the J gene lost 6 bases, with 11 bases spanning the gap. CDR1 is SGHTA and CDR2 is FQGNSA in the germline V gene. CDR3 in DNA: TGTGCCAGCAGCTTATTGAGTAGAGCTAATTCACCCCTCCACTTT. Its translation is CASSLLSRANSPLHF.

The J gene is TRBJ1-1, the V gene TRBV19, with D maybe TRBD1 (6 bases). Trimming removed 7 bases from V and 5 bases from J, with 20 bases in between. CDR1 LNHDA and CDR2 SQIVND come from the germline V gene (reference sequence). The CDR3 is made up of 15 amino acids. CDR3 nucleotides: TGTGCCAGTAAGCCAGGGGTGGGGGCTAAGACTGAAGCTTTCTTT. Amino acids: CASKPGVGAKTEAFF.

As to this clone: A junction boundary mismatches the germline segment, possibly from a read error. The identical CDR3 is also encoded by other nucleotide sequences in the sample. This chain uses TRBV9 with TRBJ1-4; 11 bases line up with TRBD1. This CDR3 region has 15 residues. Germline V gives CDR1 SGDLS, CDR2 YYNGEE. The CDR3: CASSVGQGAIEKLFF. The CDR3 region has the DNA TGTGCCAGCAGCGTCGGACAGGGGGCGATTGAAAAGCTGTTTTTT.

This clone was observed a single time. The gene calls are TRBV19 and TRBJ1-2, with 11 bases lining up with TRBD1. Germline trimming cut 0 bases from V and 1 base from J; bases unmatched to any gene: 1. Germline CDR1 reads LNHDA; CDR2 reads SQIVND (reference sequence). The CDR3 covers 16 residues. This chain's CDR3 is CASSIEGTGGNYGYTF. CDR3 nucleotides: TGTGCCAGTAGTATAGAGGGGACAGGGGGTAACTATGGCTACACCTTC.

The V and J genes are TRBV6-1 and TRBJ2-2; TRBD1 matches at 9 bases. V lost 7 bases and J lost 4; bases outside the gene matches: 10. CDR3 length: 16 amino acids. In germline, CDR1 is MNHNS, CDR2 SASEGT. In DNA form, the CDR3 reads TGTGCCAGCAATCAAGCTGGACAGGGGCGCACCGGGGAGCTGTTTTTT. Protein product: CASNQAGQGRTGELFF.

This clone was seen a handful of times. The chain carries TRBV6-4 and TRBJ1-4; TRBD1 matches 8 bases. The V segment lost 5 bases and the J segment 7 bases; nucleotides outside the gene matches: 9. From germline, CDR1 is MRHNA and CDR2 SNTAGT. The CDR3 is 15 residues long. The CDR3 DNA reads TGTGCCAGCAGTCCCGATGGACAGGGAGGTGAAAAACTGTTTTTT. Its translation is CASSPDGQGGEKLFF.

The chain has TRBV13 and TRBJ1-2; 12 bases are shared with TRBD1. The CDR3 is made up of 16 amino acids. In germline, CDR1 is PRHDT, CDR2 FYEKMQ (reference sequence). The trim removed 5 bases at V and 6 bases at J, leaving 10 bases unmatched. CDR3: CASSAGTGGVLDGYTF. The CDR3 DNA sequence: TGTGCCAGCAGCGCCGGGACAGGGGGCGTGTTAGATGGCTACACCTTC.

This clone was counted a single time. The chain has TRBV28 and TRBJ1-2; the D is unclear. The germline V gene encodes CDR1 MDHEN and CDR2 SYDVKM. V shed 6 bases and J shed 8 bases, with 16 bases lying between them. The CDR3 extends over 13 amino acids. CDR3 residues: CASRGSGRVGYTF. DNA for the CDR3: TGTGCCAGCAGGGGCAGTGGGCGGGTGGGCTACACCTTC.

Regarding this clone: Other DNA sequences in the sample encode the same CDR3. This chain uses TRBV30 with TRBJ1-2; D not certain. V was shortened by 3 bases and J by 4 bases, with 12 bases between the two germline ends. From germline, CDR1 is GTSNPN and CDR2 SVGIG (reference sequence). The CDR3 totals 13 residues. Written as DNA, the CDR3 is TGTGCCTGGAGCCGGCAGGCCTTCTATGGCTACACCTTC. Its protein is CAWSRQAFYGYTF.

This clone is a singleton in its sample. The CDR3 protein is CAWSVDRGSPLHF. The CDR3 DNA is TGTGCCTGGAGTGTTGACAGAGGATCACCCCTCCACTTT. This chain uses TRBV30 with TRBJ1-6; tentatively, D is TRBD1 (5 bases). The CDR3 sequence is 13 residues long. From germline, CDR1 is GTSNPN and CDR2 SVGIG (reference sequence). The V and J ends lost 0 bases and 10 bases respectively, with 10 bases between them.

This sequence joins TRBV9 and TRBJ2-5, with D tentatively TRBD2 (6 bases). The CDR3 runs to 14 residues. Trimming shortened V by 1 base and J by 5 bases, and 12 bases separated the two germline ends. Looked up from germline, CDR1 is SGDLS and CDR2 is YYNGEE. The CDR3 DNA follows: TGTGCCAGCAGCGTATCTGTCCTAGCGGAGACCCAGTACTTC. Translated, it gives CASSVSVLAETQYF. The whole variable domain, remainder taken from reference TRBV9 and TRBJ2-5, is DSGVTQTPKHLITATGQRVTLRCSPRSGDLSVYWYQQSLDQGLQFLIQYYNGEERAKGNILERFSAQQFPDLHSELNLSSLELGDSALYFCASSVSVLAETQYFGPGTRLLVL.

The genes are TRBV25-1 and TRBJ1-2; D unclear. Germline CDR1 reads MGHDK; CDR2 reads SYGVNS. V was shortened by 4 bases and J by 3 bases, with 12 bases between the two germline ends. The CDR3 spans 14 residues. DNA of the CDR3: TGTGCCAGCAGTGGTGGACTGGGAGACTATGGCTACACCTTC. Protein sequence: CASSGGLGDYGYTF.

The genes are TRBV6-1 and TRBJ2-5; maybe TRBD1 (6 bases). Germline V gene sequence: CDR1 MNHNS, CDR2 SASEGT. The CDR3 has 15 amino acids. V shed 3 bases and J shed 0 bases, with 11 bases lying between them. The CDR3 sequence: CASSESRGDQETQYF. As DNA, the CDR3 is TGTGCCAGCAGTGAGAGCAGGGGCGACCAAGAGACCCAGTACTTC.

The J gene is TRBJ2-7, the V gene TRBV5-1; 10 nucleotides agree with TRBD2. Unmatched junction bases numbered 15, after V lost 5 bases and J lost 4 bases. From germline, CDR1 is SGHRS and CDR2 YFSETQ. This CDR3 has 17 amino acids. The CDR3 DNA reads as TGCGCCAGCAGGCGGGCTAGCGGGAGTCTAGGCGGGTACGAGCAGTACTTC. Protein sequence: CASRRASGSLGGYEQYF.

The rearrangement joins TRBV19 to TRBJ1-1, with TRBD1 as a possible D gene (5 bases). Germline V lookup: CDR1 LNHDA, CDR2 SQIVND (reference sequence). The CDR3 totals 16 residues. Between the trimmed V and J ends, which lost 7 bases and 5 bases, there was a span of 23 bases. The CDR3 DNA sequence: TGTGCCAGTACCCCTCCCGGAGCAGGGTTTGGGACTGAAGCTTTCTTT. Its translation is CASTPPGAGFGTEAFF. The full variable domain, completed using reference TRBV19 and TRBJ1-1, is DGGITQSPKYLFRKEGQNVTLSCEQNLNHDAMYWYRQDPGQGLRLIYYSQIVNDFQKGDIAEGYSVSREKKESFPLTVTSAQKNPTAFYLCASTPPGAGFGTEAFFGQGTRLTVV.

The chain has TRBV10-3 and TRBJ1-5; a weak D match, TRBD1 (6 bases). Trimming removed 3 bases from V and 7 bases from J, with 13 bases in between. CDR1 and CDR2 (germline): ENHRY, SYGVKD. The CDR3 runs 14 residues. CDR3 DNA: TGTGCCATCAGTGACTGGCAGGGGAACCAGCCCCAGCATTTT. Its protein is CAISDWQGNQPQHF.

This clone was recorded a few times. V usage is TRBV11-2 and J usage is TRBJ2-3; D might be TRBD2 (5 bases). Trimming took 4 bases from V and 2 from J, leaving 10 bases between them. Germline loops: CDR1 SGHAT, CDR2 FQNNGV. The CDR3 contains 14 residues. The CDR3 DNA follows: TGTGCCAGCAGCTCGACTATATACACAGATACGCAGTATTTT. Translated: CASSSTIYTDTQYF.

This sequence joins TRBV7-2 and TRBJ2-7, with 16 bases lining up with TRBD2. Germline values: CDR1 SGHTA, CDR2 FQGNSA. V lost 5 bases and J lost 4; bases outside the gene matches: 2. The CDR3 length is 15 residues. This CDR3 reads CASSTGLAGGYEQYF. The CDR3 DNA reads TGTGCCAGCAGCACGGGACTAGCGGGGGGGTACGAGCAGTACTTC.